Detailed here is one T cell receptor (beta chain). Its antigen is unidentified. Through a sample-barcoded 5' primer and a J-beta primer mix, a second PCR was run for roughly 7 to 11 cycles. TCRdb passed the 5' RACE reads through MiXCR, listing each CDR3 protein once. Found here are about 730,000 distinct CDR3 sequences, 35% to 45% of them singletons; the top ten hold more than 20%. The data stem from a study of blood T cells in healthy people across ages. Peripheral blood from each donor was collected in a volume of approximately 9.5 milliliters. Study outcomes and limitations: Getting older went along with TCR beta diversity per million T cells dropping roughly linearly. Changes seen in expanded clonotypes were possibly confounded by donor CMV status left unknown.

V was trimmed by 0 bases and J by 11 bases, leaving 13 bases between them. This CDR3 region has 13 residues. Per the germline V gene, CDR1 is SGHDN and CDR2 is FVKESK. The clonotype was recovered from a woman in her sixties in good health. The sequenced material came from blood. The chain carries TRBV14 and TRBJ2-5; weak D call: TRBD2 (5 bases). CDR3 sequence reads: CASSQEEVAEQYF. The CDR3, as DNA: TGTGCCAGCAGCCAAGAGGAGGTGGCAGAGCAGTACTTC.